These 4 T cell receptor beta chains came from one sample sequenced in a study of OX40 agonist ivuxolimab in advanced cancers. Here immunoSEQ multiplex PCR was the method, and the copy in TCRdb shows in-frame clones only, minus some. The data hold roughly 73,000 clones, with roughly 84% observed a single time. Source: CD4+ or CD8+ T cells sorted from blood, taken in a trial of the OX40 agonist ivuxolimab. The receptors come from an adult with an advanced solid tumor such as melanoma, head and neck, liver or kidney cancer.

The chain employs TRBV5-1 and TRBJ2-1; D may correspond to TRBD1 or TRBD2 (5 bases each). Germline V gene data show CDR1 as SGHRS and CDR2 as YFSETQ. V shed 3 bases and J shed 4 bases, with 14 bases lying between them. The CDR3 has 15 residues. For the CDR3, the DNA is TGCGCCAGCAGCTCTCGAGGGGATCCATACAATGAGCAGTTCTTC. Protein sequence: CASSSRGDPYNEQFF.

The V and J genes are TRBV5-1 and TRBJ2-2; no reliable D call. V was trimmed by 5 bases and J by 4 bases, leaving 12 bases between them. Germline V gene lookup returns CDR1 SGHRS and CDR2 YFSETQ. This CDR3 comprises 14 residues. CDR3 sequence (DNA): TGCGCCAGCAGTCCCACGGGCTCCACCGGGGAGCTGTTTTTT. Its translation: CASSPTGSTGELFF. The variable domain in full, with the rest retrieved from reference TRBV5-1 and TRBJ2-2, is KAGVTQTPRYLIKTRGQQVTLSCSPISGHRSVSWYQQTPGQGLQFLFEYFSETQRNKGNFPGRFSGRQFSNSRSEMNVSTLELGDSALYLCASSPTGSTGELFFGEGSRLTVL.

This rearrangement joins TRBV12-5 to TRBJ2-1; D assignment may be TRBD1 or TRBD2 (5 bases each). The CDR3 extends over 13 amino acids. The V and J ends lost 1 base and 6 bases respectively, with 7 bases between them. Germline CDR1 is LGHNT and CDR2 is FRNRAP. The CDR3 region is CASGLERGNEQFF. As DNA, the CDR3 is TGTGCTAGTGGTTTGGAGAGGGGCAATGAGCAGTTCTTC.

The gene calls are TRBV2 and TRBJ1-6, with D unresolved. Trimming shortened V by 7 bases and J by 7 bases, and 20 bases separated the two germline ends. The length of the CDR3 is 16 residues. CDR1 is SNHLY and CDR2 is FYNNEI in the germline V gene. The CDR3 region is CASKVGQRVGNSPLHF. In nucleotides, the CDR3 is TGTGCCAGCAAGGTGGGCCAGAGGGTAGGAAATTCACCCCTCCACTTT. Full variable domain (outside the CDR3, taken from reference TRBV2 and TRBJ1-6): EPEVTQTPSHQVTQMGQEVILRCVPISNHLYFYWYRQILGQKVEFLVSFYNNEISEKSEIFDDQFSVERPDGSNFTLKIRSTKLEDSAMYFCASKVGQRVGNSPLHFGNGTRLTVT.